What follows are 22 T cell receptor beta chains derived from one specimen sequenced in a study of T cells in Graves' hyperthyroidism and ophthalmopathy. Template material for amplifying TCR beta CDR3 regions consisted of RNA transcripts. HTBI primers were the set used in a first-round RT-PCR of the TCR CDR3. MiXCR, applied by TCRdb to the multiplex PCR reads, yields one record per CDR3 protein. The sample has approximately 400,000 distinct CDR3 sequences; approximately 13% are singletons. The sequencing input was blood. Receptor source: a woman aged 55 to 70 with Graves' hyperthyroidism.

This clonotype was seen a few times. The V call is TRBV20-1, the J call TRBJ2-1; D is perhaps TRBD1 (6 bases). Germline V gene data show CDR1 as DFQATT and CDR2 as SNEGSKA (reference sequence). This CDR3 has 17 amino acids. V was cut by 4 bases and J by 5 bases, with 24 bases left in between. The CDR3 nucleotides are TGCAGTGCTAAGGCCCTCGCGGCAGGGGAGTTGGACAATGAGCAGTTCTTC. This gives the protein CSAKALAAGELDNEQFF.

The V gene is TRBV19, the J gene TRBJ2-2; maybe TRBD2 (5 bases). The CDR3 is 13 amino acids. The germline V and J ends were trimmed by 8 bases and 5 bases, with 12 bases remaining between them. From germline, CDR1 is LNHDA and CDR2 SQIVND (reference sequence). Here the CDR3 reads CASLRTRTGELFF. In DNA, the CDR3 is TGTGCCAGTCTTAGAACTAGGACCGGGGAGCTGTTTTTT.

This clonotype was seen more than once but under ten times. CDR3 sequence reads: CAIFSGTYDGYTF. CDR3 nucleotides: TGTGCCATTTTTTCCGGGACCTATGATGGCTACACCTTC. V gene TRBV19 combines with J gene TRBJ1-2; D perhaps matches TRBD1 (5 bases). The germline gives CDR1 LNHDA, CDR2 SQIVND (reference sequence). V dropped 10 bases and J dropped 6 bases, with 18 bases sitting between them. The CDR3 length is 13 residues.

In this sample, this clonotype turned up many times. This rearrangement joins TRBV20-1 to TRBJ2-3; perhaps TRBD2 as D (6 bases). V was trimmed by 7 bases and J by 0 bases, leaving 8 bases between them. Looked up from germline, CDR1 is DFQATT and CDR2 is SNEGSKA (reference sequence). The CDR3 extends over 12 amino acids. CDR3 region: CSVGTSTDTQYF. The CDR3 DNA reads TGCAGTGTTGGGACTAGCACAGATACGCAGTATTTT.

At least ten counts were recorded for this clonotype. The chain is built from TRBV18 and TRBJ1-1; possibly TRBD1 for D (5 bases). V lost 0 bases and J lost 5, with 10 bases in between. Germline CDR1 and CDR2: KGHSH and LQKENI. CDR3 size: 14 residues. The CDR3 DNA follows: TGTGCCAGCTCACCACCCATCGGGGGAACTGAAGCTTTCTTT. Protein: CASSPPIGGTEAFF. Looking up the rest from reference TRBV18 and TRBJ1-1 gives the full variable domain: NAGVMQNPRHLVRRRGQEARLRCSPMKGHSHVYWYRQLPEEGLKFMVYLQKENIIDESGMPKERFSAEFPKEGPSILRIQQVVRGDSAAYFCASSPPIGGTEAFFGQGTRLTVV.

This clonotype appeared a few times. The chain couples TRBV28 to TRBJ1-2; 7 positions agree with TRBD1. The V and J ends lost 3 bases and 6 bases, in that order; junction bases with no gene match: 1. Germline assignment: CDR1 MDHEN and CDR2 SYDVKM. The CDR3 spans 12 residues. The CDR3 spells CASSFQGDGYTF. In DNA, the CDR3 is TGTGCCAGCAGTTTCCAGGGGGATGGCTACACCTTC.

This clonotype was detected many times. This chain joins TRBV5-1 and TRBJ1-1; TRBD1 matches 7 bases. Trimming removed 1 base from V and 8 bases from J; junction bases left unmatched: 5. CDR3 size: 13 residues. Germline V CDR1 and CDR2: SGHRS, YFSETQ. As DNA, the CDR3 is TGCGCCAGCAGCTTGTATCCGGGACAGGAAGCTTTCTTT. It encodes CASSLYPGQEAFF.

This clonotype was recorded at least ten times. The rearrangement uses TRBV20-1 and TRBJ2-1; 10 nucleotides line up with TRBD2. Unmatched junction bases numbered 5, after V lost 4 bases and J lost 8 bases. The germline V gene has CDR1 DFQATT and CDR2 SNEGSKA (reference sequence). The CDR3 is made up of 13 amino acids. For the CDR3, the DNA is TGCAGTGCTACTAGCGGGAGATGGGATGAGCAGTTCTTC. Translated, it gives CSATSGRWDEQFF.

This sequence joins TRBV6-2 or TRBV6-3 and TRBJ2-1, with TRBD2 identical over 8 bases. V lost 7 bases to trimming and J lost 5 bases; unmatched junction nucleotides: 7. Germline CDR1 MNHEY, CDR2 SVGEGT. This CDR3 is 14 amino acids long. The CDR3 DNA follows: TGTGCCAGCAACCGACTAGCGACCCACAATGAGCAGTTCTTC. It encodes CASNRLATHNEQFF.

This chain joins TRBV24-1 and TRBJ1-2; D is possibly TRBD1 (5 bases). The germline V and J ends were trimmed by 6 bases and 6 bases, with 7 bases remaining between them. This CDR3 comprises 11 residues. CDR1 and CDR2 (germline): KGHDR, SFDVKD. CDR3 loop: CATSQGDGYTF. The CDR3 DNA follows: TGTGCCACCAGTCAGGGAGATGGCTACACCTTC.

The sample holds a few counts of this clonotype. The chain carries TRBV19 and TRBJ2-3; D remains ambiguous. The CDR3 sequence is 14 residues long. Trimming took 3 bases from V and 0 from J, leaving 7 bases between them. The V gene's germline CDR1 is LNHDA and CDR2 SQIVND (reference sequence). CDR3 in amino acids: CASSIGSSTDTQYF. The CDR3 DNA follows: TGTGCCAGTAGTATCGGCTCGAGCACAGATACGCAGTATTTT.

This clonotype was picked up many times. The V call is TRBV10-3, the J call TRBJ2-7; tentatively, D is TRBD1 or TRBD2 (5 bases each). Looked up from germline, CDR1 is ENHRY and CDR2 is SYGVKD. CDR3 length equals 13 residues. V was trimmed by 3 bases and J by 6 bases, leaving 12 bases between them. The CDR3 is CAISEWGRLEQYF. The CDR3 DNA follows: TGTGCCATCAGTGAATGGGGACGCCTCGAGCAGTACTTC.

This clonotype was seen ten or more times. This chain joins TRBV7-4 and TRBJ2-7; tentative D call: TRBD2 (5 bases). The CDR3 totals 16 residues. Trimming left V 0 bases short and J 6 bases short, with 18 bases between. Germline V lookup: CDR1 SGHVT, CDR2 SQSDAQ. CDR3 DNA: TGTGCCAGCAGCTTAGCGCTTTGCCTAGTACTAGGCGAGCAGTACTTC. This encodes CASSLALCLVLGEQYF.

The sample holds many counts of this clonotype. V gene TRBV3-1 combines with J gene TRBJ2-4, with no clear D. Germline V gene sequence: CDR1 LGHDT, CDR2 YNNKEL (reference sequence). V was pared by 2 bases and J by 5 bases, with 10 bases between. This CDR3 is built from 14 residues. The CDR3 DNA follows: TGTGCCAGCAGCCAAAGGGCCCTAGAAAACATTCAGTACTTC. Its protein product is CASSQRALENIQYF.

This clonotype appeared a few times. CDR3 nucleotides: TGTGCCAGCAGCCCTATCCGGGAGAAGCAGTTCTTC. Translating it yields CASSPIREKQFF. V and J are TRBV6-1 and TRBJ2-1, with a tentative D call TRBD2 (6 bases). Trimming took 6 bases from V and 11 from J, leaving 14 bases between them. Germline V gene data show CDR1 as MNHNS and CDR2 as SASEGT. This CDR3 contains 12 residues.

This clonotype was recorded at least ten times. The V gene is TRBV11-2, the J gene TRBJ2-1; 14 bases match TRBD2. With 3 bases clipped from V and 9 bases from J, the junction kept 10 bases outside the gene matches. Germline CDR1 and CDR2: SGHAT and FQNNGV. The CDR3 runs 17 residues. CDR3 in amino acids: CASSLQRLAGGRGEQFF. The DNA of the CDR3 is TGTGCCAGCAGCTTGCAGAGACTAGCGGGAGGGCGGGGTGAGCAGTTCTTC.

This clonotype was observed a handful of times. The V call is TRBV15, the J call TRBJ2-1, with 8 bases fitting TRBD2. V lost 1 base and J lost 12; bases outside the gene matches: 2. The CDR3 has 12 residues. The V gene's germline CDR1 is LNHNV and CDR2 YYDKDF (reference sequence). CDR3 protein: CATSRVSGGQFF. The CDR3, as DNA: TGTGCCACCAGCAGAGTAAGCGGGGGGCAGTTCTTC.

This clonotype was detected a few times. J is TRBJ2-1 and V is TRBV27; 14 bases agree with TRBD2. The CDR3 spans 15 residues. With 4 bases clipped from V and 9 bases from J, the junction kept 5 bases outside the gene matches. Germline V gene sequence: CDR1 MNHEY, CDR2 SMNVEV (reference sequence). The CDR3 DNA reads TGTGCCAGCAGTTCACCGGGACTAGCGGGAGTTGAGCAGTTCTTC. Translation: CASSSPGLAGVEQFF.

The sample holds many counts of this clonotype. The gene calls are TRBV28 and TRBJ2-2, with 9 bases that match TRBD2. Looked up from germline, CDR1 is MDHEN and CDR2 is SYDVKM. Trimming at V came to 5 bases and at J to 1 base, leaving 8 bases not matched to a gene. CDR3 length equals 17 residues. CDR3 DNA: TGTGCCAGCAGTGGATTCATGACTAGCGGGAACACCGGGGAGCTGTTTTTT. Amino acid sequence: CASSGFMTSGNTGELFF. Drawing the rest from reference TRBV28 and TRBJ2-2, the complete variable domain is DVKVTQSSRYLVKRTGEKVFLECVQDMDHENMFWYRQDPGLGLRLIYFSYDVKMKEKGDIPEGYSVSREKKERFSLILESASTNQTSMYLCASSGFMTSGNTGELFFGEGSRLTVL.

The sample holds a few counts of this clonotype. This chain joins TRBV19 and TRBJ2-1; 9 bases agree with TRBD2. The V segment lost 4 bases and the J segment 10 bases; nucleotides outside the gene matches: 8. Germline V gives CDR1 LNHDA, CDR2 SQIVND (reference sequence). The CDR3 covers 14 residues. The CDR3 loop is CASSNSGRREEQFF. Written as DNA, the CDR3 is TGTGCCAGTAGTAATAGCGGGAGACGTGAGGAGCAGTTCTTC.

The chain joins TRBV2 to TRBJ2-7, with TRBD1 matching over 7 bases. The V segment lost 2 bases and the J segment 3 bases; nucleotides outside the gene matches: 19. CDR3 length: 19 residues. Germline V gene data show CDR1 as SNHLY and CDR2 as FYNNEI. The CDR3 loop is CASSEWIGQGVGKGYEQYF. The CDR3 region has the DNA TGTGCCAGCAGTGAATGGATTGGGCAGGGGGTCGGGAAGGGCTACGAGCAGTACTTC. The full variable domain, in which reference TRBV2 and TRBJ2-7 provide the parts outside the CDR3, is EPEVTQTPSHQVTQMGQEVILRCVPISNHLYFYWYRQILGQKVEFLVSFYNNEISEKSEIFDDQFSVERPDGSNFTLKIRSTKLEDSAMYFCASSEWIGQGVGKGYEQYFGPGTRLTVT.

CDR3 coding DNA: TGTGCCAGCAGAATAGCGTCCCTCAATGAGCAGTTCTTC. It encodes CASRIASLNEQFF. V and J are TRBV12-3 or TRBV12-4 and TRBJ2-1; possible D gene TRBD2, 5 bases. Trimming removed 6 bases from V and 6 bases from J, with 12 bases in between. The CDR3 runs to 13 residues.